The 26 T cell receptor beta chains presented below share a single source sample, sequenced in a study of T-cell memory formation after mild COVID-19. TCRdb ran MiXCR on the 5' RACE reads and lists one entry per CDR3 protein. The repertoire has 300,000 to 400,000 distinct CDR3 sequences, around 15% of them found once; the top ten carry 22%. The sequencing sample was made of PBMCs or a T cell subset sorted from them (not recorded which). Receptors were obtained from a man between 18 and 29 years old who had mild COVID-19 (a few samples of this study predate the infection). Cell type and time point are not known.

This clonotype has a handful of counts. The chain couples TRBV6-6 to TRBJ2-1; 7 bases fit TRBD2. V lost 5 bases, J lost 6 bases, and 7 bases stayed unmatched. The CDR3 covers 14 residues. Germline CDR1 is MNHNY and CDR2 is SVGAGI (reference sequence). The DNA for the CDR3 is TGTGCCAGCAGTCCCGTGGGGGGGAGCAATGAGCAGTTCTTC. Protein: CASSPVGGSNEQFF.

The gene calls are TRBV7-6 and TRBJ2-7; tentatively, D is TRBD1 (6 bases). The CDR3 runs 11 residues. Germline V gene lookup returns CDR1 SGHVS and CDR2 FNYEAQ. V lost 5 bases, J lost 5 bases, and 7 bases lay in between. This CDR3 is CASSQGNEQYF. CDR3 DNA sequence: TGTGCCAGCAGCCAGGGGAACGAGCAGTACTTC.

The V and J genes are TRBV3-1 and TRBJ2-2, with 14 bases identical to TRBD2. The CDR3 has 18 residues. CDR1 and CDR2 (germline): LGHDT, YNNKEL (reference sequence). With 5 bases clipped from V and 5 bases from J, the junction kept 10 bases outside the gene matches. CDR3 sequence reads: CASSSGLAGAAGTGELFF. The CDR3 DNA reads as TGTGCCAGCAGCTCGGGACTAGCGGGGGCCGCGGGGACCGGGGAGCTGTTTTTT.

This clonotype was counted a few times. The chain combines TRBV19 with TRBJ1-1; D perhaps matches TRBD1 (5 bases). V lost 7 bases and J 7 bases, leaving 10 bases between the germline ends. CDR1 LNHDA and CDR2 SQIVND come from the germline V gene (reference sequence). The CDR3 extends over 11 amino acids. The CDR3 region is CASTMGGEAFF. CDR3 nucleotides: TGTGCCAGTACCATGGGGGGTGAAGCTTTCTTT.

This clonotype was seen many times. J is TRBJ1-1 and V is TRBV5-1; D might be TRBD1 (5 bases). CDR3 size: 13 residues. Germline CDR1 is SGHRS and CDR2 is YFSETQ. V was shortened by 6 bases and J by 5 bases, with 14 bases between the two germline ends. The CDR3 loop reads CASNDWGGTEAFF. The CDR3 DNA is TGCGCCAGCAACGACTGGGGCGGGACTGAAGCTTTCTTT.

The table lists this clonotype with a few counts. The chain couples TRBV7-2 to TRBJ2-5, with D perhaps TRBD1 or TRBD2 (5 bases each). V was cut by 1 base and J by 5 bases, with 8 bases left in between. This CDR3 has 13 residues. Looked up from germline, CDR1 is SGHTA and CDR2 is FQGNSA. CDR3 coding DNA: TGTGCCAGCAGCTTAGTATGGGGGGAGACCCAGTACTTC. This encodes CASSLVWGETQYF. Full variable domain (missing parts from reference TRBV7-2 and TRBJ2-5): GAGVSQSPSNKVTEKGKDVELRCDPISGHTALYWYRQSLGQGLEFLIYFQGNSAPDKSGLPSDRFSAERTGGSVSTLTIQRTQQEDSAVYLCASSLVWGETQYFGPGTRLLVL.

This clonotype was picked up many times. The V call is TRBV7-2, the J call TRBJ2-7; the D gene is possibly TRBD2 (6 bases). V shed 5 bases and J shed 7 bases, with 18 bases lying between them. The CDR3 consists of 14 residues. The germline CDR1 and CDR2 sequences are SGHTA and FQGNSA. The chain's CDR3 is CASSRRDLWGEQYF. CDR3 in DNA: TGTGCCAGCAGCCGGAGGGACCTCTGGGGAGAGCAGTACTTC.

This rearrangement joins TRBV6-1 to TRBJ2-3; 10 nucleotides agree with TRBD1. The CDR3 consists of 15 residues. Trimming took 2 bases from V and 4 from J; bases not matched to a gene: 3. Germline values: CDR1 MNHNS, CDR2 SASEGT. CDR3 nucleotides: TGTGCCAGCAGTGAAATGGGACAGGGGCCAGATACGCAGTATTTT. Translating it yields CASSEMGQGPDTQYF.

In its sample, this clonotype was seen a few times. The chain has TRBV6-5 and TRBJ2-1; 10 bases agree with TRBD1. The CDR3 spans 14 residues. The V segment lost 6 bases and the J segment 5 bases; nucleotides outside the gene matches: 4. Germline CDR1 MNHEY, CDR2 SVGAGI. This CDR3 is CASRPGTGDNEQFF. The DNA for the CDR3 is TGTGCCAGCAGACCCGGGACAGGGGACAATGAGCAGTTCTTC.

The chain is built from TRBV20-1 and TRBJ2-3; 10 bases fit TRBD2. Germline CDR1 is DFQATT and CDR2 is SNEGSKA (reference sequence). V lost 8 bases, J lost 5 bases, and 7 bases stayed unmatched. The CDR3 has 13 residues. The CDR3 protein is CSSSGGAEDTQYF. CDR3 coding DNA: TGCAGTTCCAGCGGGGGGGCTGAAGATACGCAGTATTTT.

V is TRBV5-1 and J is TRBJ1-6, with D possibly being TRBD1 (6 bases). CDR1 and CDR2 (germline): SGHRS, YFSETQ. V gave up 4 bases and J gave up 12 bases, with 20 bases separating them. The CDR3 spans 15 residues. The CDR3 reads CASSPTVGARGPLHF. For the CDR3, the DNA is TGCGCCAGCAGCCCAACCGTGGGGGCGCGGGGACCCCTCCACTTT.

In its sample, this clonotype was seen a few times. V and J are TRBV6-5 and TRBJ2-7; tentative D call: TRBD2 (6 bases). Germline assignment: CDR1 MNHEY and CDR2 SVGAGI. This CDR3 has 16 residues. V was shortened by 4 bases and J by 3 bases, with 19 bases between the two germline ends. The CDR3 region has the DNA TGTGCCAGCAGTTTAAGGGCCGGGACTGCCGTCTACGAGCAGTACGTC. This codes for CASSLRAGTAVYEQYV.

In its sample, this clonotype was seen a few times. This rearrangement joins TRBV7-9 to TRBJ2-7, with 9 positions matching TRBD1. With V trimmed by 6 bases and J by 2 bases, 8 bases remained unmatched. Per the germline V gene, CDR1 is SEHNR and CDR2 is FQNEAQ (reference sequence). There are 15 residues in the CDR3. The CDR3: CASSLGQGATYEQYV. CDR3 nucleotides: TGTGCCAGCAGTTTGGGACAGGGTGCGACCTACGAGCAGTACGTC.

This chain uses TRBV4-3 with TRBJ1-2, with 7 bases lining up with TRBD1. This CDR3 is built from 16 residues. V dropped 1 base and J dropped 4; count of bases not matched to a gene: 9. Looked up from germline, CDR1 is LGHNA and CDR2 is YSLEER. The CDR3 spells CASSQVTAGGGYGYTF. CDR3 in DNA: TGCGCCAGCAGCCAAGTGACGGCAGGGGGGGGCTATGGCTACACCTTC.

This clonotype has just a few counts. The chain employs TRBV7-9 and TRBJ2-3; D gene ambiguous. CDR3 length: 14 amino acids. V was cut by 2 bases and J by 4 bases, with 10 bases left in between. CDR1 and CDR2 from the germline V gene are SEHNR and FQNEAQ (reference sequence). The CDR3 protein is CASSLKDLPDTQYF. DNA of the CDR3: TGTGCCAGCAGCTTAAAGGATCTGCCAGATACGCAGTATTTT.

The chain is built from TRBV12-3 or TRBV12-4 and TRBJ1-5; D gene unclear. This CDR3 comprises 13 residues. V was pared by 5 bases and J by 2 bases, with 7 bases between. The CDR3 reads CASSERRNQPQHF. For the CDR3, the DNA is TGTGCCAGCAGTGAGCGGCGCAATCAGCCCCAGCATTTT.

This clonotype was detected only a few times. In DNA, the CDR3 is TGCAGTGCTAGAGATTCACAGTCCCGGCAGTATTTT. Translated, it gives CSARDSQSRQYF. V is TRBV20-1 and J is TRBJ2-3; D uncertain. The ends were cut back, 0 bases at V and 11 bases at J, with 12 bases in the middle. The CDR3 runs 12 residues. Germline V lookup: CDR1 DFQATT, CDR2 SNEGSKA (reference sequence).

A few counts support this clonotype. The V call is TRBV5-1, the J call TRBJ2-3, with 13 bases identical to TRBD2. The CDR3 sequence is 15 residues long. Germline V gene sequence: CDR1 SGHRS, CDR2 YFSETQ. Trimming removed 4 bases from V and 5 bases from J; junction bases left unmatched: 4. The CDR3 protein is CASSAGLAGIDTQYF. Here the CDR3 DNA reads TGCGCCAGCAGCGCGGGACTAGCGGGGATAGATACGCAGTATTTT.

The rearrangement joins TRBV6-5 to TRBJ2-3, with D uncertain. Germline-derived CDR1 and CDR2 are MNHEY and SVGAGI. The CDR3 contains 16 residues. V was trimmed by 5 bases and J by 0 bases, leaving 15 bases between them. The CDR3 DNA sequence: TGTGCCAGCAGTACGCCTTCGCGCGATAGCACAGATACGCAGTATTTT. It yields the protein CASSTPSRDSTDTQYF.

The chain recombines TRBV5-1 with TRBJ2-2, with 12 bases lining up with TRBD1. This CDR3 spans 19 amino acids. Trimming at V came to 4 bases and at J to 5 bases, leaving 15 bases not matched to a gene. CDR1 SGHRS and CDR2 YFSETQ come from the germline V gene. The DNA of the CDR3 is TGCGCCAGCAGCCCCGGGACAGGGGGCAGGTGGATGGATACCGGGGAGCTGTTTTTT. Encoded protein: CASSPGTGGRWMDTGELFF.

This clonotype appeared a single time. The chain combines TRBV12-3 or TRBV12-4 with TRBJ2-4, with a weak D call TRBD1 (6 bases). The CDR3 has 20 residues. Trimming took off 6 bases at V and 3 bases at J, with 30 bases between the two ends. The CDR3 is CASRLRSRGLGWMVKNIQYF. The CDR3 region has the DNA TGTGCCAGCAGATTAAGGTCCAGGGGTCTGGGTTGGATGGTCAAAAACATTCAGTACTTC.

CDR3 in amino acids: CASSPGQSYEQYF. Written as DNA, the CDR3 is TGTGCCAGCTCACCGGGACAGTCCTACGAGCAGTACTTC. V and J are TRBV18 and TRBJ2-7; 7 bases align to TRBD1. Germline V gives CDR1 KGHSH, CDR2 LQKENI. Losses at the gene ends were 3 bases for V and 1 base for J; bases not matched to a gene: 0. This CDR3 has 13 residues.

This clonotype was picked up a small number of times. The V gene is TRBV7-9, the J gene TRBJ1-2, with no clear D. CDR1 and CDR2 (germline): SEHNR, FQNEAQ (reference sequence). V was trimmed by 5 bases and J by 4 bases, leaving 8 bases between them. The CDR3 totals 12 residues. DNA for the CDR3: TGTGCCAGCAGCACCAAGAGCTATGGCTACACCTTC. Amino acid sequence: CASSTKSYGYTF.

Ten or more counts support this clonotype. The CDR3 DNA follows: TGTGCCAGCAGCGGAGGGGGGGTCTATGGCTACACCTTC. The encoded protein is CASSGGGVYGYTF. V usage is TRBV7-2 and J usage is TRBJ1-2, with D possibly TRBD1 on 6 matching bases. This CDR3 region has 13 residues. V lost 5 bases, J lost 4 bases, and 11 bases lay in between. The germline V gene encodes CDR1 SGHTA and CDR2 FQGNSA.

This clonotype was found a few times. This sequence joins TRBV7-9 and TRBJ1-1; D might be TRBD1 (5 bases). The germline V gene encodes CDR1 SEHNR and CDR2 FQNEAQ (reference sequence). The length of the CDR3 is 17 residues. V gave up 7 bases and J gave up 4 bases, with 25 bases separating them. CDR3 DNA sequence: TGTGCCAGCAACCCCAGGGAGGGGCCGAACCGGGGCACTGAAGCTTTCTTT. Protein: CASNPREGPNRGTEAFF.

This clonotype turned up a few times. This rearrangement joins TRBV9 to TRBJ2-3, with D perhaps matching TRBD2 (5 bases). With 1 base removed from V and 2 bases from J, the gap between germline ends came to 14 bases. CDR1 is SGDLS and CDR2 is YYNGEE in the germline V gene. The CDR3 is made up of 16 amino acids. The CDR3 DNA is TGTGCCAGCAGCGTAAGGCCAGCGGTGTCCACAGATACGCAGTATTTT. Amino acids: CASSVRPAVSTDTQYF. Complete variable domain (other parts from reference TRBV9 and TRBJ2-3): DSGVTQTPKHLITATGQRVTLRCSPRSGDLSVYWYQQSLDQGLQFLIQYYNGEERAKGNILERFSAQQFPDLHSELNLSSLELGDSALYFCASSVRPAVSTDTQYFGPGTRLTVL.